The present T cell receptor beta chain was sequenced within a study of radiotherapy plus CTLA-4 blockade in lung cancer (dated by TCRdb to about 2018). Looking at the study overall: Objective responses were observed in approximately 17% of enrolled patients, and disease control was achieved in 25% to 40%. General findings and caveats noted by the study authors: The strongest predictors of response were reported to be early dynamic shifts in blood T cell clones along with a rise in serum interferon-beta following radiation. After treatment with radiotherapy and ipilimumab, TCR clones that originated in tumors expanded in peripheral blood.

The study evaluated CTLA-4 blockade (ipilimumab) given together with focal radiation therapy in patients who had chemo-refractory metastatic non-small-cell lung cancer. Receptor amplification or capture employed the immunoSEQ multiplex PCR assay. TCRdb took over this immuneACCESS table, retaining in-frame rearrangements with V and J assigned. Such tables are incomplete; in checked studies, under half of the missing clones stem from an unresolved V gene, and the remainder is unexplained. The table for this sample lists 65,000 to 85,000 clones; 76% of them were counted only once. The top ten hold 15% to 20% of the sample. Remarks on this clone: It lacks a known antigen. Base qualities are not at hand, and no much larger clone is one base apart.

V lost 5 bases and J lost 3 bases, and the count of bases not matched to a germline gene is 12. The germline V gene encodes CDR1 SQVTM and CDR2 ANQGSEA. Including cysteine and phenylalanine, the CDR3 has 17 amino acids. Only the CDR3 DNA stays, 51 bases, in frame from base 1. The sequenced sample was peripheral blood, obtained from a patient treated with radiotherapy plus ipilimumab. This TCR was recovered from a human donor with non-small cell lung cancer whose response to radiotherapy plus ipilimumab could not be evaluated. Some clones in this sample may be carry-over from other donors' samples. The V gene is TRBV29-1 and the J gene is TRBJ2-7; the central 14 bases match TRBD2. The CDR3 region reads CSVRGIGTSGGVYEQYF. The DNA sequence is TGCAGCGTTAGGGGAATCGGGACTAGCGGGGGAGTCTACGAGCAGTACTTC.